The TCR beta chain under discussion was sequenced for a study of blood T cell repertoires in COVID-19 (dated by TCRdb to 2018 to 2020). The study in broad terms: Samples from collaborators originated in the United States, Italy and Spain and spanned both the acute and convalescent phases of COVID-19. The material from the prospective study consisted of cDNA or gDNA derived from T cells, B-cell-depleted T cells, or PBMCs. Subjects who had been exposed to COVID-19, were actively infected with it, or had recovered from it provided the deeply sampled blood TCRbeta repertoires that made up the dataset. A freely available public database, intended as a resource for researchers studying the immune response to SARS-CoV-2, is where the repertoires were released. Samples were obtained from the ongoing ImmuneRACE study (first 160 participants) and from 1,254 subjects provided by 6 global collaborators. The sample metadata nearly always contained a de-identified subject ID, COVID-19 status, age in years and sex. Where available, HLA class I and class II types were taken from metadata supplied by the sample provider and were not determined by assay-based typing. Here is what the overall study found, with its caveats: The amount of clinical and demographic metadata varied by source and participant and was provided uncurated.

Reading from cysteine to phenylalanine, the CDR3 counts 14 amino acids. This entry keeps only the CDR3 DNA: 42 bases, framed from base 1. CDR1 SGHRS and CDR2 YFSETQ were looked up in the germline V gene. Trimming takes 0 bases from V and 5 bases from J, and the germline ends sit 12 bases apart. At one collaborating source in Seattle, patients were enrolled during active infection and were followed longitudinally through the course of disease. Each collaborating institution followed its own protocols to collect whole blood in K2EDTA tubes. For TCRbeta analysis, collaborator samples were shipped as frozen whole blood, as isolated PBMCs, or as DNA extracted from either sample type. The immunoSEQ Assay, a bias-controlled multiplex PCR, was used to amplify TCRbeta CDR3 regions from genomic DNA. The authors processed their data as follows. Within the assay, amplification of reference gene primers was used to estimate how many nucleated cells each sample contained. Sequence reads were collapsed and filtered to measure the absolute abundance of every unique TCRbeta CDR3 rearrangement. For each sample, productive Simpson clonality was calculated as the square root of Simpson's diversity index over productive rearrangements. The table was pulled from immuneACCESS by TCRdb, which kept in-frame rearrangements only. Such tables lose some clones; where checked, under half of the loss comes from unresolved V genes, and the rest has no known cause. The DNA gave D and trimming, while V, J and clone size come from that table. The sample includes about 200,000 clones, with around 85% observed a single time. Together, the top ten hold approximately 18% of the sample.

This clone was found once. What antigen it recognizes has not been identified. One base away there is no much larger clone; base qualities are not given. The rearranged segments are TRBV5-1 and TRBJ2-7; the D gene is perhaps TRBD1, on 6 matching bases. Sequencing input: peripheral blood. The TCR was taken from a person aged 65 to 85 with COVID-19, enrolled during active disease. The sequence in DNA is TGCGCCAGCAGCTTGGGCTACAGGGCGGACGAGCAGTACTTC. This yields the protein CASSLGYRADEQYF.